The rows below give T cell receptor beta chains drawn from one sample of a study of blood T cell repertoires in COVID-19. Data came from immunoSEQ multiplex PCR; TCRdb stores just in-frame clones and leaves some out. The sample consists of under 150,000 clones, around 89% of them appearing once. Sequenced material: PBMCs or T cells enriched from blood (not recorded which). The receptors shown here come from a woman in her thirties with acute COVID-19. CDR3s include the opening cysteine and the closing phenylalanine or tryptophan. Fields, in order: clone size, D gene, V gene, J gene, CDR3 protein, CDR3 DNA. D genes are given only for firm matches. The listing skips clone size in some rows; elsewhere it reads once, few, many or a size class.

>many|TRBD2|TRBV3-1/TRBV3-2|TRBJ2-7
CASSQDLNSGSDEQYF
TGTGCCAGCAGCCAAGATCTTAATAGCGGGAGCGACGAGCAGTACTTC
>once|-|TRBV28|TRBJ1-2
CASSSRQTYGYTF
TGTGCCAGCAGTTCGCGGCAGACCTATGGCTACACCTTC
>-|-|TRBV27|TRBJ1-4
CASSSDGASIPKLFF
TGTGCCAGCAGTTCCGATGGGGCCTCCATCCCAAAACTGTTTTTT
>-|-|TRBV4-3|TRBJ1-1
CASSSNFNTEAFF
TGCGCCAGCAGCTCTAACTTTAACACTGAAGCTTTCTTT
>few|-|TRBV11-2|TRBJ1-5
CASSLVQDQPQHF
TGTGCCAGCAGCTTAGTACAGGATCAGCCCCAGCATTTT
>-|-|TRBV5-4|TRBJ2-7
CASSRYGTYEQYF
TGTGCCAGCAGCCGTTACGGGACCTACGAGCAGTACTTC
>-|TRBD2|TRBV5-1|TRBJ2-7
CASSFGLAGGPQYEQYF
TGCGCCAGCAGCTTTGGTCTAGCGGGAGGGCCCCAGTACGAGCAGTACTTC
>-|-|TRBV7-9|TRBJ2-3
CASSLALGMVGSSDTQYF
TGTGCCAGCAGCCTAGCCCTAGGAATGGTAGGCAGTTCAGATACGCAGTATTTT
>-|TRBD2|TRBV28|TRBJ2-1
CASLYKLAGGRNEQFF
TGTGCCAGCCTTTACAAACTAGCGGGAGGGCGCAATGAGCAGTTCTTC
>-|TRBD1|TRBV7-2|TRBJ1-4
CASSSPRQGQNEKLFF
TGTGCCAGCAGCTCCCCACGACAGGGACAAAATGAAAAACTGTTTTTT
>-|-|TRBV4-1|TRBJ1-1
CASSQDSGLRREVTEAFF
TGCGCCAGCAGCCAGGACTCGGGACTCCGAAGGGAGGTCACTGAAGCTTTCTTT
>-|-|TRBV5-6|TRBJ2-7
CASSLHSNYEQYF
TGTGCCAGCAGCTTGCACAGCAACTACGAGCAGTACTTC
>-|-|TRBV10-3|TRBJ2-7
CAISEASYEQYF
TGTGCCATCAGTGAAGCTAGCTACGAGCAGTACTTC
>-|TRBD2|TRBV6-2/TRBV6-3|TRBJ2-7
CASSRTSGRVDEQYF
TGTGCCAGCAGTCGGACTAGCGGGAGGGTCGACGAGCAGTACTTC
>-|TRBD2|TRBV28|TRBJ2-7
CASSPSGSIDEQYF
TGTGCCAGCAGTCCTAGCGGGAGTATCGACGAGCAGTACTTC
>-|-|TRBV29-1|TRBJ2-1
CSVEGGRANEQFF
TGCAGCGTTGAAGGTGGCAGGGCCAATGAGCAGTTCTTC
>once|TRBD1|TRBV7-7|TRBJ1-5
CASSFLGQGIEGNQPQHF
TGTGCTAGCAGCTTTCTGGGACAGGGCATTGAAGGCAATCAGCCCCAGCATTTT
>-|-|TRBV5-5|TRBJ1-1
CASSRLQGPSLRTEAFF
TGTGCCAGCAGCCGCTTACAGGGTCCTTCCCTGCGAACTGAAGCTTTCTTT
>-|-|TRBV19|TRBJ2-5
CASSRNREETQYF
TGTGCCAGTAGTAGAAACAGAGAAGAGACCCAGTACTTC
>-|-|TRBV19|TRBJ2-2
CASHTTGAGELFF
TGTGCCAGCCATACTACCGGGGCCGGGGAGCTGTTTTTT